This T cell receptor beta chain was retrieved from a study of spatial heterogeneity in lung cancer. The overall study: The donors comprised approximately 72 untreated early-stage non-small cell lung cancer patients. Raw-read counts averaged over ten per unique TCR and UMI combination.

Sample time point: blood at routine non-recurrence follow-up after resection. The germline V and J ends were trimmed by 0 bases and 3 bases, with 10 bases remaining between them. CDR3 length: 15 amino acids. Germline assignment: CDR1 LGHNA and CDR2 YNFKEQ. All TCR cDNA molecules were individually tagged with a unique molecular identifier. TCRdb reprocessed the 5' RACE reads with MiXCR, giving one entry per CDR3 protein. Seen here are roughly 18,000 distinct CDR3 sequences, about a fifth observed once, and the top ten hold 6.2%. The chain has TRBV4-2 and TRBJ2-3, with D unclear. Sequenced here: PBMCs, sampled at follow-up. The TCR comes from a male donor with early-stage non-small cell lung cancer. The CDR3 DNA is TGTGCCAGCAGCCAAGATAGGCGGCAGACAGATACGCAGTATTTT. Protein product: CASSQDRRQTDTQYF.